Listed below are T cell receptor beta chains from one sample, sequenced in a study of T cell repertoires in cytomegalovirus infection. What these receptors recognize is not known. TCRdb analysed the reads with MiXCR anew, one entry per CDR3 protein. The top ten clones hold over 13% of a sample with fewer than 1,000,000 distinct CDR3 sequences, around 29% of them seen once. The material was cultured CD8+ T cells from PBMCs, obtained from culture after CMV antigen stimulation. All receptors come from a human donor in good health (CMV status not recorded). Some clones in this sample may be carry-over from other donors' samples. Each CDR3 is given with its conserved first and last residue. A D gene is named only where the DNA matches it firmly. Expanded clones get a size class; other rows say once, few or many, or leave the size out.

CDR3 protein	CDR3 DNA	D gene	V gene	clone size	J gene
CASSQDPDGYSNQPQHF	TGCGCCAGCAGCCAGGACCCCGACGGTTATAGCAATCAGCCCCAGCATTTT	NA	TRBV4-1	NA	TRBJ1-5
CASSQDDWGTHQETQYF	TGTGCCAGCAGCCAAGACGATTGGGGGACCCACCAAGAGACCCAGTACTTC	NA	TRBV3-1	few	TRBJ2-5
CASNLAGNEQFF	TGTGCCAGCAACCTAGCGGGCAATGAGCAGTTCTTC	TRBD2	TRBV6-2/TRBV6-3	NA	TRBJ2-1
CASSPYGANYGYTF	TGTGCCAGCAGCCCCTATGGTGCTAACTATGGCTACACCTTC	NA	TRBV7-6	NA	TRBJ1-2
CASSMGLAGGPRTGELFF	TGTGCCAGCAGCATGGGACTAGCGGGGGGGCCGCGCACCGGGGAGCTGTTTTTT	TRBD2	TRBV7-6	NA	TRBJ2-2
CASSEFPLDRGQEAFF	TGTGCCAGCAGTGAATTCCCCCTTGACAGGGGGCAAGAAGCTTTCTTT	TRBD1	TRBV25-1	few	TRBJ1-1
CASSSPSGARYGYTF	TGTGCCAGCAGTTCCCCCAGTGGGGCGCGCTATGGCTACACCTTC	NA	TRBV7-2	many	TRBJ1-2
CASGFLPGLDTDTQYF	TGTGCTAGTGGTTTTCTCCCCGGTTTAGACACAGATACGCAGTATTTT	NA	TRBV12-5	few	TRBJ2-3
CASSLVVGHLIKETQYF	TGTGCCAGCAGCTTAGTTGTGGGACACCTGATAAAAGAGACCCAGTACTTC	NA	TRBV7-8	many	TRBJ2-5
CASSYREAGANVLTF	TGTGCCAGCAGCTACAGGGAGGCTGGGGCCAACGTCCTGACTTTC	NA	TRBV7-9	many	TRBJ2-6
CASSLVLGHPNTEAFF	TGTGCCAGCAGCTTAGTCTTGGGACACCCGAACACTGAAGCTTTCTTT	NA	TRBV7-8	many	TRBJ1-1
CASTHMGTFNQPQHF	TGTGCCAGCACCCATATGGGGACCTTTAACCAGCCCCAGCATTTT	NA	TRBV28	many	TRBJ1-5
CASSLGVGLAGQHNEQFF	TGTGCCAGCAGCTTAGGCGTCGGGCTAGCGGGCCAACACAATGAGCAGTTCTTC	TRBD2	TRBV7-8	many	TRBJ2-1
CASSYGFAYEQYF	TGTGCCAGCAGTTACGGGTTCGCCTACGAGCAGTACTTC	NA	TRBV27	few	TRBJ2-7
CASSYGGPRNEQFF	TGTGCCAGCAGTTACGGGGGGCCCCGGAATGAGCAGTTCTTC	NA	TRBV6-5	NA	TRBJ2-1
CASRLQGSYNEQFF	TGTGCCAGCAGATTACAGGGGTCCTACAATGAGCAGTTCTTC	TRBD1	TRBV7-2	many	TRBJ2-1
CASSATSGAPREKLFF	TGTGCCAGCAGTGCCACTTCAGGGGCCCCTAGGGAAAAACTGTTTTTT	NA	TRBV12-3/TRBV12-4	NA	TRBJ1-4
CSAPTFSGQTSMHYGYTF	TGCAGTGCTCCCACCTTTTCGGGACAGACTTCGATGCACTATGGCTACACCTTC	TRBD1	TRBV20-1	NA	TRBJ1-2
CASSSVTDGVANTEAFF	TGTGCCAGCAGCTCTGTTACAGACGGGGTGGCAAACACTGAAGCTTTCTTT	NA	TRBV5-5	few	TRBJ1-1
CASSQVAGAYEQYF	TGCGCCAGCAGCCAAGTAGCGGGGGCCTACGAGCAGTACTTC	TRBD2	TRBV4-1	once	TRBJ2-7
CASSQAGTGELFF	TGTGCCAGCAGCCAAGCAGGAACCGGGGAGCTGTTTTTT	NA	TRBV7-9	few	TRBJ2-2
CASRYTSGGTDTQYF	TGTGCCAGCAGGTATACTAGCGGGGGCACAGATACGCAGTATTTT	TRBD2	TRBV6-1	NA	TRBJ2-3
CASSFGGSYEQFF	TGTGCCAGCAGTTTTGGGGGAAGCTATGAGCAGTTCTTC	NA	TRBV12-3/TRBV12-4	NA	TRBJ2-1
CASSLAAGPQPQHF	TGTGCCAGCAGCTTAGCGGCTGGCCCCCAGCCCCAGCATTTT	NA	TRBV7-6	NA	TRBJ1-5
CASRHSGTGSNQPQHF	TGTGCCAGCAGACACTCCGGGACAGGTAGCAATCAGCCCCAGCATTTT	TRBD1	TRBV6-1	few	TRBJ1-5
CASSPNRGERDQPQHF	TGCGCCAGCAGCCCAAATAGGGGGGAGAGGGATCAGCCCCAGCATTTT	NA	TRBV4-1	few	TRBJ1-5
CASKGSNEQFF	TGTGCCAGCAAGGGGAGCAATGAGCAGTTCTTC	NA	TRBV7-6	few	TRBJ2-1
CASSQEPSLMGQGFQPQHF	TGCGCCAGCAGCCAGGAACCCAGTTTGATGGGACAGGGTTTCCAGCCCCAGCATTTT	TRBD1	TRBV4-1	NA	TRBJ1-5
CASSPLSDEQFF	TGTGCCAGCAGCCCCCTGTCGGATGAGCAGTTCTTC	NA	TRBV7-6	many	TRBJ2-1